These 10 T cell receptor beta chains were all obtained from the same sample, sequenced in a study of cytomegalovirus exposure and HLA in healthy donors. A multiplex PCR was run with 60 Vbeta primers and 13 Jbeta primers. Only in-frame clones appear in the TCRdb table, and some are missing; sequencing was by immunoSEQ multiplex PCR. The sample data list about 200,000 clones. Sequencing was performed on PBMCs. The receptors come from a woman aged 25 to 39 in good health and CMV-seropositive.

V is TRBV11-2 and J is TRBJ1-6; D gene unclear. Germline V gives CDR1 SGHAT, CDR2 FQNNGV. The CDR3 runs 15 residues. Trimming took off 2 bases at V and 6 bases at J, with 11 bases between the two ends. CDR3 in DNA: TGTGCCAGCAGCTTACATCCACTGCCTAATTCACCCCTCCACTTT. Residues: CASSLHPLPNSPLHF.

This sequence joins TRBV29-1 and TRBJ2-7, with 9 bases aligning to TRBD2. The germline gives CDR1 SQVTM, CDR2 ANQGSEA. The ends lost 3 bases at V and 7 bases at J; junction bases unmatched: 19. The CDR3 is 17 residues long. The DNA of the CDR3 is TGCAGCGTTGAGGGCCCCAGCGGGGGGCCCCCCTCTGGGGAGCAGTACTTC. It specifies CSVEGPSGGPPSGEQYF.

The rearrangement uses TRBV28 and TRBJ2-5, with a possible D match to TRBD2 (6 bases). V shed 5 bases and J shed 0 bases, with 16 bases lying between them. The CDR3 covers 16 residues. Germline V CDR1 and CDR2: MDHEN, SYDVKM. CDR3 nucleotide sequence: TGTGCCAGCAGTGTCCGGGGCGGGATGTACCAAGAGACCCAGTACTTC. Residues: CASSVRGGMYQETQYF. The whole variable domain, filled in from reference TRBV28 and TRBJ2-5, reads DVKVTQSSRYLVKRTGEKVFLECVQDMDHENMFWYRQDPGLGLRLIYFSYDVKMKEKGDIPEGYSVSREKKERFSLILESASTNQTSMYLCASSVRGGMYQETQYFGPGTRLLVL.

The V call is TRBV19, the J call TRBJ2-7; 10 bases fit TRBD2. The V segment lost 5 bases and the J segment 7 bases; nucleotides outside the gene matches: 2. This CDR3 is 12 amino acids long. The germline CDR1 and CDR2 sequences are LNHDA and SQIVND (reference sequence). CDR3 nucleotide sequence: TGTGCCAGTAGTTCTAGCGGGAGAGAGCAGTACTTC. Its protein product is CASSSSGREQYF.

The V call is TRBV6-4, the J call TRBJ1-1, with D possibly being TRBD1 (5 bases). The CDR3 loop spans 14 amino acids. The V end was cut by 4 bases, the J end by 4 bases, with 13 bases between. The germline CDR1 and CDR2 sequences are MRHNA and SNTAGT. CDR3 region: CASSVGGGSTEAFF. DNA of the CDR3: TGTGCCAGCAGTGTTGGGGGAGGGAGCACTGAAGCTTTCTTT.

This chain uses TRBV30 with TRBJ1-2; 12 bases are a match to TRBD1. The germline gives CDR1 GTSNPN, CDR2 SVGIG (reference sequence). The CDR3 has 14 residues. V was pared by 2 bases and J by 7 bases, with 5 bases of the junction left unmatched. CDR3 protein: CAWSPGQGASGYTF. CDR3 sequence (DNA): TGTGCCTGGAGTCCGGGACAGGGGGCGTCTGGCTACACCTTC.

The CDR3, as DNA: TGTGCCATCAGTGATAATAGCGGGAGAAGCGGGGAGCTGTTTTTT. Residues: CAISDNSGRSGELFF. The chain uses TRBV10-3 and TRBJ2-2, with 9 nucleotides matching TRBD2. The CDR3 runs 15 residues. Germline assignment: CDR1 ENHRY and CDR2 SYGVKD. V shed 3 bases, J shed 7 bases, and the junction held 6 bases outside the gene matches.

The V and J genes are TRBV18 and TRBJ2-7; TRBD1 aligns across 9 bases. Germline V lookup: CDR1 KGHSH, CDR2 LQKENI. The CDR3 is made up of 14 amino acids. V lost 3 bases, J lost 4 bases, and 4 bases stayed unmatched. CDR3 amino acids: CASSPRTGEYEQYF. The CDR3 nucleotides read TGTGCCAGCTCACCGCGGACAGGGGAATACGAGCAGTACTTC. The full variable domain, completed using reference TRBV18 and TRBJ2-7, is NAGVMQNPRHLVRRRGQEARLRCSPMKGHSHVYWYRQLPEEGLKFMVYLQKENIIDESGMPKERFSAEFPKEGPSILRIQQVVRGDSAAYFCASSPRTGEYEQYFGPGTRLTVT.

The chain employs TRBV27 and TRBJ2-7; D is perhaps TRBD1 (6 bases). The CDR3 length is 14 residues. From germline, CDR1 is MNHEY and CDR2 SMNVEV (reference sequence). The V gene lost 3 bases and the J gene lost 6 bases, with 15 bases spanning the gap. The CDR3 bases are TGTGCCAGCAGTTTCGGTCAGGGGCTATTCGAGCAGTACTTC. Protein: CASSFGQGLFEQYF.

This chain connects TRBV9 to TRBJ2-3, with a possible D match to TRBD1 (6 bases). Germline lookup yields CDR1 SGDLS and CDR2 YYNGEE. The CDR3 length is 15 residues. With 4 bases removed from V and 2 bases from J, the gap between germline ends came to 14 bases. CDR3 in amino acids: CASSPHQGITDTQYF. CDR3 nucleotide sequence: TGTGCCAGCAGCCCCCACCAGGGGATCACAGATACGCAGTATTTT.